This T cell receptor beta chain was found in a study of T cell responses to AZD1222 COVID-19 vaccine. Study conclusions and caveats: Regions left unmutated in variants are reportedly the target of nearly half of spike-specific TCRs.

With regard to this clone: Its antigen is not known.

Germline V gene data show CDR1 as MNHEY and CDR2 as SMNVEV (reference sequence). The CDR3 is 16 amino acids. Trimming removed 2 bases from V and 1 base from J, with 15 bases in between. Sequenced by immunoSEQ multiplex PCR; TCRdb stores in-frame clones only, minus some. In the table there are some 150,000 clones, roughly nine tenths of which are singletons. The starting material was peripheral blood, obtained on day 0 of AZD1222 vaccination. The receptor was isolated from an adult in good health. V is TRBV27 and J is TRBJ2-7; D possibly corresponds to TRBD1 (6 bases). This CDR3 is CASSLGSGRGSYEQYF. CDR3 sequence (DNA): TGTGCCAGCAGTTTAGGGTCAGGCAGGGGATCCTACGAGCAGTACTTC.